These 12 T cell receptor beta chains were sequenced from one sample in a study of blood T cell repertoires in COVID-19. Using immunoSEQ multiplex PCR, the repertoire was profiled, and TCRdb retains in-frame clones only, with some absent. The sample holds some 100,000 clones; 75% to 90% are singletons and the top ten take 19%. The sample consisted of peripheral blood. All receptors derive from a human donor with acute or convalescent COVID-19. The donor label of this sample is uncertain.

The CDR3 is CASSYSGTEGNSPLHF. CDR3 nucleotides: TGTGCCAGCAGTTACTCCGGGACAGAGGGAAATTCACCCCTCCACTTT. The chain recombines TRBV6-2 or TRBV6-3 with TRBJ1-6, with TRBD1 matching 7 bases. Germline lookup yields CDR1 MNHEY and CDR2 SVGEGT. The CDR3 extends over 16 amino acids. With V trimmed by 0 bases and J by 7 bases, 6 bases remained unmatched.

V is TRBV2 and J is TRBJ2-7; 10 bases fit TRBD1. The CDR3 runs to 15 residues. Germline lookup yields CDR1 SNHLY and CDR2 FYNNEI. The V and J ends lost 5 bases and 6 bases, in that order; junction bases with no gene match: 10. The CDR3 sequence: CASSLAGQGFSEQYF. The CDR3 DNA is TGTGCCAGCAGTCTTGCGGGACAGGGGTTTTCCGAGCAGTACTTC.

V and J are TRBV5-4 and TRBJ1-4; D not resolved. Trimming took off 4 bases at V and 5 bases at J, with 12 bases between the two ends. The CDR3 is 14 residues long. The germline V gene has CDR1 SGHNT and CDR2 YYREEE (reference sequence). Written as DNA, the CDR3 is TGTGCCAGCAGCCATGACACCCTGAATGAAAAACTGTTTTTT. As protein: CASSHDTLNEKLFF.

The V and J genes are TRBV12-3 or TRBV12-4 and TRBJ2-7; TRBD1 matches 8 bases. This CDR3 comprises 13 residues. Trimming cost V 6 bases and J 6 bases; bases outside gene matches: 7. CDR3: CASSRTGSPEQYF. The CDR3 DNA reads TGTGCCAGCAGCCGGACAGGGTCCCCCGAGCAGTACTTC.

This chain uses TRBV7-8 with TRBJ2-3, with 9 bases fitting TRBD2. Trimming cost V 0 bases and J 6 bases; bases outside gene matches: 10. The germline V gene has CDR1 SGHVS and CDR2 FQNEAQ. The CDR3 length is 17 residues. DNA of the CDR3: TGTGCCAGCAGCTTAGCCCCTCTTAGCGGGAGTATGGATACGCAGTATTTT. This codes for CASSLAPLSGSMDTQYF.

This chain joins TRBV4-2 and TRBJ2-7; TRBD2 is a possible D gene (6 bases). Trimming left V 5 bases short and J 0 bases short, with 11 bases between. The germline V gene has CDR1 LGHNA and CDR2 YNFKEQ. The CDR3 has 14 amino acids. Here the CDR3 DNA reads TGTGCCAGCAGCATGGGACTCCTCTCCTACGAGCAGTACTTC. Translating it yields CASSMGLLSYEQYF.

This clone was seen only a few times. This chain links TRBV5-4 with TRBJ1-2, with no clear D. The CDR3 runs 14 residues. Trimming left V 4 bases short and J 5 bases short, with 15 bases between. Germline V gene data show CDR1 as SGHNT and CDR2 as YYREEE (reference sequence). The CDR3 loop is CASSPGNAIYGYTF. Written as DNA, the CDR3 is TGTGCCAGCAGCCCGGGGAACGCAATTTATGGCTACACCTTC.

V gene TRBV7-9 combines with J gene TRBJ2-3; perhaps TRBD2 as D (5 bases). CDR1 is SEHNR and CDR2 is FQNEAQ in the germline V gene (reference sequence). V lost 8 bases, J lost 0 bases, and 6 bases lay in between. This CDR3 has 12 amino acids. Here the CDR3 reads CASRTSTDTQYF. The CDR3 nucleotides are TGTGCCAGCCGGACTAGCACAGATACGCAGTATTTT.

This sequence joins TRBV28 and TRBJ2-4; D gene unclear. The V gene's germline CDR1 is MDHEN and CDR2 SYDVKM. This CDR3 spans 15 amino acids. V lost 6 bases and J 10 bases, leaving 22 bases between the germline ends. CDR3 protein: CASSLTRSTLPIQYF. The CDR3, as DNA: TGTGCCAGCAGCCTCACGAGGAGTACCCTGCCAATTCAGTACTTC.

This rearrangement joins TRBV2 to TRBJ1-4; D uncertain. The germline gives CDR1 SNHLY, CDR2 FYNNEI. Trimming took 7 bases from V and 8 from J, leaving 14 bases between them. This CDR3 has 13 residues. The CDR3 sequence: CASTLSEREKLFF. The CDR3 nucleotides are TGTGCCAGCACTTTAAGCGAGAGAGAAAAACTGTTTTTT.

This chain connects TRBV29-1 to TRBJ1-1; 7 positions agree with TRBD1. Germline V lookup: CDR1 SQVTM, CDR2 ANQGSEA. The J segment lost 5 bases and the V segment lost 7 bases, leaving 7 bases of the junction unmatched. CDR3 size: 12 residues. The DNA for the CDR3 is TGCAGCGCCGACAGGGCGCGAACTGAAGCTTTCTTT. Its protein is CSADRARTEAFF.

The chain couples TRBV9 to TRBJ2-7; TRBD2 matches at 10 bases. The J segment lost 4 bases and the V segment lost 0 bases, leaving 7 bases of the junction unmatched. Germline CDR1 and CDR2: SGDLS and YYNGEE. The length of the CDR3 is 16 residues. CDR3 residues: CASSVDPAGGFYEQYF. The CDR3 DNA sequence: TGTGCCAGCAGCGTAGATCCAGCGGGAGGGTTTTACGAGCAGTACTTC.